This T cell receptor (beta chain) is from a study of T-cell memory formation after mild COVID-19 (dated by TCRdb to the early 2020s). Regarding the research as a whole: TCR sequence clusters from the two donors were largely donor specific. The cohort comprised two young, previously healthy adult volunteers, one female and one male. In two donors, T-cell clones that expanded and contracted after mild COVID-19 were followed by sequencing TCRalpha and TCRbeta repertoires longitudinally.

The table lists this clonotype with a few counts. Its antigen is currently not known. It has no much larger one-base neighbor in the sample; base qualities were not kept. Points the paper makes about the study in general: SARS-CoV-2 specificity was not confirmed for the second-wave clones peaking on day 37. Only a couple of mild cases were covered by the study, and larger cohorts that include severe cases with pre-infection samples were considered necessary. Some responding clones were detected in pre-infection memory, suggesting pre-existing cross-reactive memory T cells joined the SARS-CoV-2 response. Contracting CD4+ clones turned up mainly in the CM and EM memory subsets, whereas EMRA was where CD8+ clones were enriched. Clones contracting from day 15 to 85 had balanced CD4/CD8 phenotypes, while a second wave expanding from day 15 to 37 was biased towards CD4+.

Ficoll-Paque density gradient centrifugation was used to isolate PBMCs. CDR1 is given as MNHEY and CDR2 as SVGAGI, both from the germline V gene. Reading from cysteine to phenylalanine, the CDR3 counts 13 amino acids. Left in the record is the CDR3 DNA by itself, 39 bases read in frame from the first base. Unmatched junction bases come to 7, with V trimmed by 6 bases and J by 7 bases. The reads were generated on an Illumina NovaSeq 6000. Using 5'RACE with constant-segment primers, TCRalpha and TCRbeta cDNA libraries were constructed, with sample barcodes and unique molecular identifiers added in the process. Trizol reagent was used to extract RNA from every sample. The libraries were amplified in two PCR steps, and the second step added a second sample barcode and Illumina TruSeq adapters. Sequencing of libraries was performed on an Illumina NovaSeq with 2 x 150 bp paired-end reads. The source study handled its data this way. The reads were demultiplexed and collapsed into UMI-guided consensus sequences using migec v1.2.7. Using mixcr v2.1.11, UMI consensuses were aligned to TRA and TRB V and J templates and then assembled into clonotypes. Expanded or contracted clonotypes were those called significant by both edgeR and NoisET, with noise models trained on biological replicates. edgeR calls used a false discovery rate-adjusted p below 0.01 and a log2 fold-change threshold of 1. As an exploratory analysis of dynamics, PCA with hierarchical clustering was applied to max-normalized trajectories of the 1000 most abundant clonotypes. Separately sequenced CD4+ and CD8+ repertoires were used to assign the CD4 or CD8 phenotype of responding clones. TCRdb reran the public reads through fastp at Q25 and MiXCR, keeping productive beta chains. Entries that share a CDR3 protein sequence are merged under the most common genes and DNA. None of the V and J calls come from the authors' own analysis; TCRdb made them. This sample comprises 250,000 to 300,000 distinct CDR3 sequences, 15% to 20% of them detected only once. The ten largest account for more than 20% of the sample.

Sequencing input: PBMCs or a T cell subset sorted from them (not recorded which). The receptor was derived from a man aged 18-30 years who had mild COVID-19 (a few samples of this study predate the infection). The sample titles of this study are shuffled in the database, so cell type and time point are left out; the donor was told from shared clones. The chain employs TRBV6-5 and TRBJ1-1; 8 bases in the middle match TRBD1. The DNA reads as follows: TGTGCCAGCAGGGACAGGGTGGAAGGTGAAGCTTTCTTT. This encodes CASRDRVEGEAFF.